Reported below is one TCR beta chain. This may stem from a read error, because a much larger clone lies one nucleotide away. A modified ARM-PCR protocol with three rounds of nested PCR amplified TCRbeta. Using its own MiXCR run on the multiplex PCR reads, TCRdb lists one record per CDR3 protein. The table shows around 210,000 distinct CDR3 sequences, with about two thirds occurring only once. This sample's RNA came from whole unsorted tissue. The data derive from a study of tumor and adjacent non-tumor tissue in lung cancer. V dropped 2 bases and J dropped 9 bases, with 7 bases sitting between them. This CDR3 is built from 10 residues. Germline V gives CDR1 DFQATT, CDR2 SNEGSKA (reference sequence).

The V call is TRBV20-1, the J call TRBJ1-1; no clear D. The source is a man between 60 and 75 years old with non-small cell lung cancer. Sequencing was performed on lung tumor tissue. The CDR3: CSARWGKAFF. CDR3 DNA sequence: TGCAGTGCTAGATGGGGTAAAGCTTTCTTT.